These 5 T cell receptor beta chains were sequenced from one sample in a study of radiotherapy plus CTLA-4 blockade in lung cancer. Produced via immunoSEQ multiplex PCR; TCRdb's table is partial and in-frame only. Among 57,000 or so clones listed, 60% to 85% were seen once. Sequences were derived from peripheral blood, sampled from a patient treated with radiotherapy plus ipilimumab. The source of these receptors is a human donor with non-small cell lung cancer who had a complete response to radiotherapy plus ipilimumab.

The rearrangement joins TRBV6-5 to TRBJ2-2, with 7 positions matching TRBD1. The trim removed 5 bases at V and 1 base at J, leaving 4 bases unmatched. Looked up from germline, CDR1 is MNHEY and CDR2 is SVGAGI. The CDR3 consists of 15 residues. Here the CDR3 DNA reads TGTGCCAGCAGTCCTGACAGGGTGAACACCGGGGAGCTGTTTTTT. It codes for CASSPDRVNTGELFF.

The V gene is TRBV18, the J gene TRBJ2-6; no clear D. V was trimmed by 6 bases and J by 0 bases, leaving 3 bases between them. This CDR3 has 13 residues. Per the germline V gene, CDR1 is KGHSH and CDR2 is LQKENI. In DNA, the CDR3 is TGTGCCAGCTCTAGCTCTGGGGCCAACGTCCTGACTTTC. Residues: CASSSSGANVLTF. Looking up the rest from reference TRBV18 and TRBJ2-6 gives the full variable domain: NAGVMQNPRHLVRRRGQEARLRCSPMKGHSHVYWYRQLPEEGLKFMVYLQKENIIDESGMPKERFSAEFPKEGPSILRIQQVVRGDSAAYFCASSSSGANVLTFGAGSRLTVL.

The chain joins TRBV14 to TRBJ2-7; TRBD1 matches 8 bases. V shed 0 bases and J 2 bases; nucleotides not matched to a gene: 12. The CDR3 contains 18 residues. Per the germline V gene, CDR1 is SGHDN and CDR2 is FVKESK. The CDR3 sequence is CASSQDKNRGDKAYEQYV. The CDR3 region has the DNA TGTGCCAGCAGCCAAGATAAGAACAGGGGGGATAAGGCCTACGAGCAGTACGTC.

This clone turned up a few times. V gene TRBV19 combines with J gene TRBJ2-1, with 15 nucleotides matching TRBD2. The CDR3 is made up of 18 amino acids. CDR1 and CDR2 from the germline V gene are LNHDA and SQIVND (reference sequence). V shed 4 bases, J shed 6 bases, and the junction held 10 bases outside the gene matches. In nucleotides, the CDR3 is TGTGCCAGTAGTAGACTCTCCGGGACTAGCGGGGGGTTCAATGAGCAGTTCTTC. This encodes CASSRLSGTSGGFNEQFF. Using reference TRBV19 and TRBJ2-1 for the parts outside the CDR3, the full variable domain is DGGITQSPKYLFRKEGQNVTLSCEQNLNHDAMYWYRQDPGQGLRLIYYSQIVNDFQKGDIAEGYSVSREKKESFPLTVTSAQKNPTAFYLCASSRLSGTSGGFNEQFFGPGTRLTVL.

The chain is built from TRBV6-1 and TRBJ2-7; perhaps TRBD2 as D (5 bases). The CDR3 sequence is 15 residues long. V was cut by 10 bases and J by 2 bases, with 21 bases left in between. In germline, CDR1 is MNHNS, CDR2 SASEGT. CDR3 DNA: TGTGCCACCCATCCGACGGGGAACCGAGCCTACGAGCAGTACGTC. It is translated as CATHPTGNRAYEQYV.